This T cell receptor (beta chain) was found in a study of blood T cell repertoires in COVID-19. Study as a whole: T cells, B-cell-depleted T cells, or PBMCs provided the cDNA or gDNA that served as material.

This clone was recorded once. Trimming pared 5 bases from V and 2 bases from J, leaving 14 bases between. The CDR3 runs to 15 residues. Per germline, CDR1 SEHNR and CDR2 FQNEAQ (reference sequence). TCRdb's table, derived via immunoSEQ multiplex PCR, lists solely in-frame clones and lacks some. The sample lists roughly 250,000 clones; 75% to 90% were seen once. The chain is built from TRBV7-9 and TRBJ2-3, with TRBD2 as a possible D gene (6 bases). This receptor was obtained from a woman aged 25-40 years with acute COVID-19. Sequenced sample: PBMCs or T cells enriched from blood (not recorded which). CDR3 bases: TGTGCCAGCAGCCCGGGAGTCGGTCCCACAGATACGCAGTATTTT. It specifies CASSPGVGPTDTQYF. The full variable domain, with the rest looked up from reference TRBV7-9 and TRBJ2-3, is DTGVSQNPRHKITKRGQNVTFRCDPISEHNRLYWYRQTLGQGPEFLTYFQNEAQLEKSRLLSDRFSAERPKGSFSTLEIQRTEQGDSAMYLCASSPGVGPTDTQYFGPGTRLTVL.